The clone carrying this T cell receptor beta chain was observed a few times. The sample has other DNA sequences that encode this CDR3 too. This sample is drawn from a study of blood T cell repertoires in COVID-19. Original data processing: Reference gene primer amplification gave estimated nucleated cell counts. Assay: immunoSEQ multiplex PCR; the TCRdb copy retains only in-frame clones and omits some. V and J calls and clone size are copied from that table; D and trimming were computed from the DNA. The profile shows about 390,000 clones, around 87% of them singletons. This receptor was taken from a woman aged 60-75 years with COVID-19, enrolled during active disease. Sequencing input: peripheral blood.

CDR3 loop: CASSSPGSGANVLTF. Here the CDR3 DNA reads TGTGCCAGCAGTAGTCCCGGCTCTGGGGCCAACGTCCTGACTTTC. The chain joins TRBV6-5 to TRBJ2-6; D is uncertain. The germline gives CDR1 MNHEY, CDR2 SVGAGI. V gave up 5 bases and J gave up 0 bases, with 8 bases separating them. The CDR3 length is 15 residues.